A selection of T cell receptor beta chains follows, all from one sample in a study of human T cells and chemical hapten exposure. TCRdb re-analysed the RACE reads in MiXCR, keeping a single row per CDR3 protein. The data hold 180,000 or so distinct CDR3 sequences, with about 14% observed a single time. The sample in question was whole blood, obtained in connection with sensitization to the hapten diphenylcyclopropenone (DPC). All receptors derive from a woman aged 25-40 years with alopecia areata. Some clones in this sample may be carry-over from other donors' samples. Both conserved end residues are part of each CDR3. The D gene is left open where the match is weak. Clone sizes are given selectively: once, few, many, or a class where the clone is expanded.

D gene	V gene	J gene	clone size	CDR3 DNA	CDR3 protein
TRBD1	TRBV7-7	TRBJ2-5	NA	TGTGCCAGCAGCTTAGGGGACAGGGTCCAAGAGACCCAGTACTTC	CASSLGDRVQETQYF
NA	TRBV12-3/TRBV12-4	TRBJ1-1	few	TGTGCCAGCAGCCAGGGCCTCGGAGCTTTCTTT	CASSQGLGAFF
TRBD1	TRBV3-1	TRBJ1-2	NA	TGTGCCAGCAGCCAAGCGGGACAGTACACCTTC	CASSQAGQYTF
NA	TRBV29-1	TRBJ2-3	many	TGCAGCGTTGAAAGCAGCACCATGAGCACAGATACGCAGTATTTT	CSVESSTMSTDTQYF
TRBD2	TRBV11-2	TRBJ2-5	many	TGTGCCAGCAGCTTGGGCCTCGTACTAGCGGACCGGGGGGAAATGAGGACCCAGTACTTC	CASSLGLVLADRGEMRTQYF
TRBD1	TRBV5-1	TRBJ2-7	NA	TGCGCCAGCAGCAAACCGGGACAGGGGGCTGGGGAGCAGTACTTC	CASSKPGQGAGEQYF
NA	TRBV20-1	TRBJ1-1	few	TGCAGTGCTAGAGATCCTACGGTGAACACTGAAGCTTTCTTT	CSARDPTVNTEAFF
TRBD2	TRBV20-1	TRBJ2-1	few	TGCAGTGCTCCAGGGACTAGCGGGACTCCTTACAATGAGCAGTTCTTC	CSAPGTSGTPYNEQFF
TRBD1	TRBV19	TRBJ2-2	few	TGTGCCAGTAGTCGGCTTTCAGGGGGTCGAATCGGGGAGCTGTTTTTT	CASSRLSGGRIGELFF
NA	TRBV18	TRBJ2-1	many	TGTGCCAGCTCTCCTAACAGGGCAAGCTCCTACAATGAGCAGTTCTTC	CASSPNRASSYNEQFF
TRBD1	TRBV20-1	TRBJ2-1	few	TGCAGTGTTATCCCCGGGACAGGGGGCAATGAGCAGTTCTTC	CSVIPGTGGNEQFF
NA	TRBV9	TRBJ1-6	NA	TGTGCCAGCAGCAGGGAAGAGTCACCCCTCCACTTT	CASSREESPLHF
NA	TRBV29-1	TRBJ2-2	many	TGCAGCGTTGATGTTGTGAACACCGGGGAGCTGTTTTTT	CSVDVVNTGELFF
TRBD1	TRBV19	TRBJ2-7	NA	TGTGCCAGTAGTGGTCGGACAGGTGCCTACGAGCAGTACTTC	CASSGRTGAYEQYF
TRBD2	TRBV28	TRBJ2-7	NA	TGTGCCACCGGGGAGGGGCCCTACGAGCAGTACTTC	CATGEGPYEQYF
NA	TRBV5-1	TRBJ2-7	few	TGCGCCAGCAGCTTCGCGGGACAAGGGCCCTACGAGCAGTACTTC	CASSFAGQGPYEQYF
NA	TRBV29-1	TRBJ2-1	few	TGCAGCGGACGGTACTACAATGAGCAGTTCTTC	CSGRYYNEQFF
NA	TRBV28	TRBJ2-7	NA	TGTGCCAGCAGATCTTCTGCTAGCGACGTCGAGCAGTACTTC	CASRSSASDVEQYF
TRBD1	TRBV5-1	TRBJ2-5	NA	TGCGCCAGCAGCTTGGAGGGACAGGGACCCCAAGAGACCCAGTACTTC	CASSLEGQGPQETQYF
TRBD1	TRBV29-1	TRBJ2-4	NA	TGCAGCGTTGAAGATCAGGACAGGTCTAAACCTCCCTTGGGTGCCTCACTAGCCAAAAACATTCAGTACTTC	CSVEDQDRSKPPLGASLAKNIQYF
TRBD1	TRBV4-2	TRBJ1-6	NA	TGTGCCAGCAGCCCGGGACAGGTTCGGGCACCCCTCCACTTT	CASSPGQVRAPLHF
NA	TRBV20-1	TRBJ2-3	few	TGCAGTGCTCAGATCAGGGGGGCAGGGTTGAAAGATACGCAGTATTTT	CSAQIRGAGLKDTQYF
TRBD1	TRBV18	TRBJ1-1	NA	TGTGCCAGCTCACCAACATCGACAGGGGGCACGAACACTGAAGCTTTCTTT	CASSPTSTGGTNTEAFF
NA	TRBV18	TRBJ1-6	once	TGTGCCAGCTCACCGTCCGGGGATTCACCCCTCCACTTT	CASSPSGDSPLHF
TRBD1	TRBV3-1	TRBJ2-7	NA	TGTGCCAGCAGCCCGAACAGGGGTCTCTACGAGCAGTACTTC	CASSPNRGLYEQYF
NA	TRBV7-6	TRBJ2-7	medium-sized	TGTGCCAGCAGCGACGACATCTACGAGCAGTACTTC	CASSDDIYEQYF
NA	TRBV18	TRBJ1-5	few	TGTGCCAGCTCACCACAGGCCTACAATCAGCCCCAGCATTTT	CASSPQAYNQPQHF
NA	TRBV10-2	TRBJ2-5	few	TGCGCCAGCCAACAGGGAAGCGAGACCCAGTACTTC	CASQQGSETQYF
NA	TRBV5-1	TRBJ2-7	few	TGCGCCAGCAGCTCTGGGGACGGCGATTCAATGTTC	CASSSGDGDSMF
TRBD1	TRBV20-1	TRBJ2-3	NA	TGCAGTGCTACCCAACATGGACAGGGTCAAACAGATACGCAGTATTTT	CSATQHGQGQTDTQYF
NA	TRBV12-3/TRBV12-4	TRBJ1-1	NA	TGTGCCAGCAGTTGGAGGGGTGAAGCTTTCTTT	CASSWRGEAFF
NA	TRBV7-3	TRBJ2-2	many	TGTGCCAGCAGCTTAATCGCCGGGTCCCCCGGGGAGCTGTTTTTT	CASSLIAGSPGELFF
TRBD2	TRBV20-1	TRBJ2-1	many	TGCAGTGCTACCTGGACTAGCGGGGCTCACAATGAGCAGTTCTTC	CSATWTSGAHNEQFF
TRBD1	TRBV7-8	TRBJ1-5	few	TGTGCCAGCAGCTTAACGGCAGGGGGAGGGGGCAATCAGCCCCAGCATTTT	CASSLTAGGGGNQPQHF
NA	TRBV20-1	TRBJ2-7	few	TGCAGTGCTAGGGACTTGTACGAGCAGTACTTC	CSARDLYEQYF
NA	TRBV6-5	TRBJ1-1	many	TGTGCCAGCCGTACTCTTTTAGGGAGATCTGAAGCTTTCTTT	CASRTLLGRSEAFF
NA	TRBV20-1	TRBJ2-5	few	TGCAGTGCTAGAGATAGAAAAGGGACTCAAGAGACCCAGTACTTC	CSARDRKGTQETQYF
NA	TRBV29-1	TRBJ2-3	NA	TGCAGCGTTGAGGGGGGGGCCACAGATACGCAGTATTTT	CSVEGGATDTQYF
TRBD2	TRBV7-9	TRBJ2-3	few	TGTGCCAGCGGTAGGACTAGCGGGGGGGCAAATACGCAGTATTTT	CASGRTSGGANTQYF
NA	TRBV15	TRBJ2-2	NA	TGTGCCACCAGCAGAGCGGCTTTTGGGGGCGGGGAGCTGTTTTTT	CATSRAAFGGGELFF
NA	TRBV5-1	TRBJ2-6	NA	TGCGCCAGCAGCTCAAGACAGACCTCTGGGGCCAACGTCCTGACTTTC	CASSSRQTSGANVLTF
TRBD1	TRBV12-3/TRBV12-4	TRBJ1-1	NA	TGTGCCAGCAGACGGGACAGGCAGACCCGAATGAACACTGAAGCTTTCTTT	CASRRDRQTRMNTEAFF
NA	TRBV28	TRBJ1-1	few	TGTGCCAGCGGGGCTCCAGACAGGCAGAACACTGAAGCTTTCTTT	CASGAPDRQNTEAFF
TRBD1	TRBV11-1	TRBJ2-1	few	TGTGCCAGCAGCCTCCGGACAGGACCTCATGGGAATGAGCAGTTCTTC	CASSLRTGPHGNEQFF
TRBD2	TRBV20-1	TRBJ2-1	few	TGCAGTGCTAGCTTTCTAGCGGACGGTGAGCAGTTCTTC	CSASFLADGEQFF
NA	TRBV29-1	TRBJ2-1	NA	TGCAGCGTGGGAGATTATGGTTGGGAGCAGTTCTTC	CSVGDYGWEQFF
NA	TRBV20-1	TRBJ2-3	NA	TGCAGTGCTTGGAGGCAGGGGACCACAGATACGCAGTATTTT	CSAWRQGTTDTQYF
TRBD1	TRBV11-3	TRBJ2-1	once	TGTGCCAGCAGCTTAGGAGGGACAGTCTCCTACAATGAGCAGTTCTTC	CASSLGGTVSYNEQFF
NA	TRBV2	TRBJ2-1	many	TGTGCCAGCAGTGAGGGCTATGAGCAGTTCTTC	CASSEGYEQFF
NA	TRBV5-1	TRBJ2-1	NA	TGCGCCAGCAGCCCCGGGGGGCTGAGTGAGCAGTTCTTC	CASSPGGLSEQFF